Detailed here is one T cell receptor beta chain. The data belong to a study of cytotoxic CD8 clonotypes in ibrutinib-treated CLL. Looking at the study overall: The patients, about ten relapsed/refractory and roughly 15 treatment-naive, included about 17 who were IGHV unmutated. The samples contained a few hundred thousand productive templates on average. They also contained an average of roughly 99,000 productive rearrangements.

Generated by immunoSEQ multiplex PCR, the TCRdb table keeps only in-frame clones and is missing some. In the table there are tens of thousands of clones, 68% of which are singletons. Germline CDR1 reads SGHNT; CDR2 reads YYREEE (reference sequence). The V gene lost 4 bases and the J gene lost 0 bases, with 13 bases spanning the gap. The CDR3 extends over 15 amino acids. The starting material was PBMCs, obtained after 12 months of ibrutinib treatment. The receptor was isolated from a human donor with chronic lymphocytic leukemia. The chain carries TRBV5-4 and TRBJ2-5; D is unresolved. The CDR3 DNA sequence: TGTGCCAGCAGCAAAGACAAGACGGACCAAGAGACCCAGTACTTC. Amino acids: CASSKDKTDQETQYF.